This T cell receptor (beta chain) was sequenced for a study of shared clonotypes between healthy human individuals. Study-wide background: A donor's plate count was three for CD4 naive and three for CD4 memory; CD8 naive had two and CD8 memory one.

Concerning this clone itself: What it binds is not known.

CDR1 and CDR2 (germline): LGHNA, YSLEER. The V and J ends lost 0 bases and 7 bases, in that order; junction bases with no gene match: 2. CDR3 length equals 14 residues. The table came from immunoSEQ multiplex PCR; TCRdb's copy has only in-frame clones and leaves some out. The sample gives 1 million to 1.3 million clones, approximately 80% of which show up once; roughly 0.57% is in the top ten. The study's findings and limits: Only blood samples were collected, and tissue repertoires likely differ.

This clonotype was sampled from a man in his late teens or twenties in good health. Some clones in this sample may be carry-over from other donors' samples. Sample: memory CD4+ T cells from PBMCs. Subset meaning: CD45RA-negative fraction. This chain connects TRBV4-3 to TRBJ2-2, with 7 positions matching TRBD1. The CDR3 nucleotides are TGCGCCAGCAGCCAAGAGGGACAGAGCGGGGAGCTGTTTTTT. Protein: CASSQEGQSGELFF.